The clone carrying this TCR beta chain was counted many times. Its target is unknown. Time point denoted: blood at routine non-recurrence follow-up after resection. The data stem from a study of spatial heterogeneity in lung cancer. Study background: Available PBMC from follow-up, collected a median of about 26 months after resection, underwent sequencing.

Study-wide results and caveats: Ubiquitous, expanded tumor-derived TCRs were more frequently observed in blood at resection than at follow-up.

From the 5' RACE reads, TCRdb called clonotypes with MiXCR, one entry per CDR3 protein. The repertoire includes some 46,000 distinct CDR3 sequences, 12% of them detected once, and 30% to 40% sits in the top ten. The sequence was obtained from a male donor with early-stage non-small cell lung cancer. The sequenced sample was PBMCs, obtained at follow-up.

This chain's CDR3 is CSARDLTVNTEAFF. Here the CDR3 DNA reads TGCAGTGCTAGAGATCTCACCGTGAACACTGAAGCTTTCTTT. The V gene is TRBV20-1, the J gene TRBJ1-1; D unclear. The CDR3 is made up of 14 amino acids. V was shortened by 0 bases and J by 0 bases, with 8 bases between the two germline ends. The germline CDR1 and CDR2 sequences are DFQATT and SNEGSKA (reference sequence).